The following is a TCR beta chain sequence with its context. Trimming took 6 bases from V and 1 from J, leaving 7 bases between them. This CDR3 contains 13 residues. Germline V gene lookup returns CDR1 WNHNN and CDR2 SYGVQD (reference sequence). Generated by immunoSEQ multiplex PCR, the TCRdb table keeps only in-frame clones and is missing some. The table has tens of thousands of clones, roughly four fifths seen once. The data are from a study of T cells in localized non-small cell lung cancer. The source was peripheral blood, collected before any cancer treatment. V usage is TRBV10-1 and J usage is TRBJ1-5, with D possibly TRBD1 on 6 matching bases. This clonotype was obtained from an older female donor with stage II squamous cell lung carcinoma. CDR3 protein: CASSTGSNQPQHF. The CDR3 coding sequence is TGCGCCAGCAGCACAGGGAGCAATCAGCCCCAGCATTTT.